The T cell receptor (beta chain) described here comes from a study of beta chain features in type 1 diabetes. General observations from the study: Whether TCRB rearrangement is influenced by HLA type went unresolved here. TCRB repertoires of naive, central memory and Treg cells appeared more similar among patients than among healthy donors.

V lost 1 base to trimming and J lost 0 bases, with 8 bases between them. The CDR3 has 15 residues. Germline CDR1 is KGHSH and CDR2 is LQKENI. cDNA synthesis used the whole RNA isolate, giving expressed TCRB sequences. Sequenced by immunoSEQ multiplex PCR; TCRdb stores in-frame clones only, minus some. Counted here are 350,000 to 450,000 clones, approximately 15% occurring once; the ten biggest clones make up roughly 0.038%. Note on this clone: The antigen is not known. Other DNA sequences from this sample encode an identical CDR3 as well.

Sequences were obtained from naive CD4+ T cells from blood. The chain is built from TRBV18 and TRBJ2-3; D perhaps matches TRBD2 (6 bases). The sequence derives from a man aged 25 to 40 in good health. This chain's CDR3 is CASSPLAGSTDTQYF. The DNA for the CDR3 is TGTGCCAGCTCACCACTGGCGGGAAGCACAGATACGCAGTATTTT.